This T cell receptor (beta chain) was identified during a study of cytotoxic CD8 clonotypes in ibrutinib-treated CLL. Study context: The cohort had over nine relapsed/refractory and over 14 treatment-naive patients, around 18 IGHV unmutated. Study outcomes and limitations: Clonality climbed at ibrutinib response, then dropped toward baseline at progression.

With respect to this clone: Its antigen is not known.

Using immunoSEQ multiplex PCR, the repertoire was profiled, and TCRdb retains in-frame clones only, with some absent. Of around 310,000 clones in the sample, roughly 80% are singletons; the top ten hold over 5.5%. The germline V gene encodes CDR1 SQVTM and CDR2 ANQGSEA. The CDR3 has 14 amino acids. V gave up 7 bases and J gave up 5 bases; unmatched junction bases: 11. The sequences come from PBMCs, collected before ibrutinib treatment. The V gene is TRBV29-1, the J gene TRBJ2-5, with 9 nucleotides matching TRBD1. The origin of this receptor is a human donor with chronic lymphocytic leukemia. The CDR3 nucleotides are TGCAGCGCACTACACTACAGGGGGCCGGAGACCCAGTACTTC. This codes for CSALHYRGPETQYF.